This T cell receptor beta chain was profiled in a study of blood T cell repertoires in COVID-19. Under the authors' procedure: Reference gene primer amplification in the assay estimated nucleated cell counts. The repertoire was sequenced with immunoSEQ multiplex PCR; TCRdb's copy has only in-frame clones and lacks some. The V and J calls and clone size were taken over from that table, and D and trimming were inferred from the DNA. This table has approximately 260,000 clones, about four fifths appearing once. The CDR3 length is 19 residues. Trimming shortened V by 6 bases and J by 0 bases, and 24 bases separated the two germline ends. Germline V gene sequence: CDR1 MDHEN, CDR2 SYDVKM.

This rearrangement joins TRBV28 to TRBJ1-5; unclear D gene. This receptor was identified in a woman of 80 years or more with acute or convalescent COVID-19. What was sequenced was peripheral blood. The CDR3 loop is CASRTSTSLRVYSNQPQHF. CDR3 coding DNA: TGTGCCAGCAGGACCTCCACTTCCCTCCGGGTCTATAGCAATCAGCCCCAGCATTTT.